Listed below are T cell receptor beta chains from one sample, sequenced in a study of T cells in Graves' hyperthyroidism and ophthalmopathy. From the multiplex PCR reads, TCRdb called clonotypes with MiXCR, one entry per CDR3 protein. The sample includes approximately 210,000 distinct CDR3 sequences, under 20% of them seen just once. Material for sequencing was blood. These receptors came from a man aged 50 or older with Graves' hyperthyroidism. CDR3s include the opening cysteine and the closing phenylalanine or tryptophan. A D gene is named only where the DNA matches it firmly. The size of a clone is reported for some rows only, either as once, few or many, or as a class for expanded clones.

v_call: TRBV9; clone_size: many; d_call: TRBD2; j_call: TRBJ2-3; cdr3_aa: CASSDGLAGTTDTQYF; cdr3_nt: TGTGCCAGCAGCGACGGACTAGCGGGGACTACAGATACGCAGTATTTT
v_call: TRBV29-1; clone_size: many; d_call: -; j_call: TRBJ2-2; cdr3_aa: CSVGGHAGELFF; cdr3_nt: TGCAGCGTGGGTGGGCATGCCGGGGAGCTGTTTTTT
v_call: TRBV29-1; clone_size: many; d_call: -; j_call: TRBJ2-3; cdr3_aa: CSVGTDTQYF; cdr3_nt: TGCAGCGTGGGGACAGATACGCAGTATTTT
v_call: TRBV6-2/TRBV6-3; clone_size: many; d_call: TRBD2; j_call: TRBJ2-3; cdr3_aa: CASSPLAGITDTQYF; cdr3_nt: TGTGCCAGCAGTCCACTAGCGGGCATCACAGATACGCAGTATTTT
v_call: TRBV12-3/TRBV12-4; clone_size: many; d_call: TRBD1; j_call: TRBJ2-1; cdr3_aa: CASSRDRGGVGEQFF; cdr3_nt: TGTGCCAGCAGCAGAGACAGGGGAGGTGTGGGTGAGCAGTTCTTC
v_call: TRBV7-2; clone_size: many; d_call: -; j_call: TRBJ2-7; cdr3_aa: CASSFFQDILYEQYF; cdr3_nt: TGTGCCAGCAGCTTTTTCCAGGACATACTTTACGAGCAGTACTTC
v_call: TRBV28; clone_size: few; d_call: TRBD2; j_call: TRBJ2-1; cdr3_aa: CASRDSGTSGNEQFF; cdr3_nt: TGTGCCAGCAGGGATTCCGGGACTAGCGGGAATGAGCAGTTCTTC
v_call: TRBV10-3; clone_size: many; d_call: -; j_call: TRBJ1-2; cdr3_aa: CAISEGQYIGYTF; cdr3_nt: TGTGCCATCAGTGAGGGACAGTACATTGGCTACACCTTC
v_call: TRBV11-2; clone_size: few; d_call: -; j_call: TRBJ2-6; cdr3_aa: CASSLVGGANVLTF; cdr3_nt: TGTGCCAGCAGCTTAGTAGGTGGGGCCAACGTCCTGACTTTC
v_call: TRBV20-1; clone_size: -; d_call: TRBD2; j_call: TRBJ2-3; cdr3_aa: CSALAGAATDTQYF; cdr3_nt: TGCAGTGCGTTAGCGGGAGCAGCCACAGATACGCAGTATTTT
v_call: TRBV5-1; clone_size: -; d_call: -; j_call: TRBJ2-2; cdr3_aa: CASSFQVPNTGELFF; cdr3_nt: TGCGCCAGCAGCTTTCAGGTCCCCAACACCGGGGAGCTGTTTTTT
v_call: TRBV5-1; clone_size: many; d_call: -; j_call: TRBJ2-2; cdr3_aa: CASSFGHGDGELFF; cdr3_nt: TGCGCCAGCAGCTTTGGACATGGGGACGGGGAGCTGTTTTTT
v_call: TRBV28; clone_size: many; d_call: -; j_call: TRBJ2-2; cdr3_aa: CASSPVRSSNTGELFF; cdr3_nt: TGTGCCAGCAGTCCCGTGAGAAGCTCGAACACCGGGGAGCTGTTTTTT
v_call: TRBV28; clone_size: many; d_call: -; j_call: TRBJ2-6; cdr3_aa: CASSSRRTTVNPSGANVLTF; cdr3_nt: TGTGCCAGCAGTTCCCGCCGGACGACAGTGAATCCCTCTGGGGCCAACGTCCTGACTTTC
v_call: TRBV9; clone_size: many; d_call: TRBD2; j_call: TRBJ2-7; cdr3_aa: CASSVLADPSYEQYF; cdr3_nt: TGTGCCAGCAGCGTACTAGCGGATCCTTCCTACGAGCAGTACTTC
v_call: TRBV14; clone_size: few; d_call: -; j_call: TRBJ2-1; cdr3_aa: CASSQDRGRIYNEQFF; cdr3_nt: TGTGCCAGCAGCCAAGACCGAGGGAGGATTTACAATGAGCAGTTCTTC
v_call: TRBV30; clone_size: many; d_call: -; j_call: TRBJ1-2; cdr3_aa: CAWSERASVFYGYTF; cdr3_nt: TGTGCCTGGAGTGAAAGGGCATCCGTCTTCTATGGCTACACCTTC
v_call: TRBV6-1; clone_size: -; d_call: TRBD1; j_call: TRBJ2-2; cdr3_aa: CASSESPPGGGTGELFF; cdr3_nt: TGTGCCAGCAGTGAAAGCCCCCCAGGGGGCGGCACCGGGGAGCTGTTTTTT
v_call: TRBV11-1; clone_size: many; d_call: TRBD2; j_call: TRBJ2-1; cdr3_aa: CASSLSGRVYNEQFF; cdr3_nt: TGTGCCAGCAGCCTAAGCGGGAGGGTCTACAATGAGCAGTTCTTC
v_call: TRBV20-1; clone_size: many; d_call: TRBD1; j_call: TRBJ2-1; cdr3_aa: CSARDPSQGAVYNEQFF; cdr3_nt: TGCAGTGCTAGAGATCCTTCACAGGGGGCGGTTTACAATGAGCAGTTCTTC
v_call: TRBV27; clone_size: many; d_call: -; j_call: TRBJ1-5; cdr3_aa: CASSPWTDFVNQPQHF; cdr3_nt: TGTGCCAGCAGTCCATGGACAGATTTCGTCAATCAGCCCCAGCATTTT
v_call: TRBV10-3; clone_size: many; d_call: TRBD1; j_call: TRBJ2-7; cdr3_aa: CAIKREQGIHEQYF; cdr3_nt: TGTGCCATCAAGCGCGAACAGGGGATCCACGAGCAGTACTTC
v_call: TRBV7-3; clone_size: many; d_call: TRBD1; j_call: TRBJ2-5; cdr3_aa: CASSSGTGQETQYF; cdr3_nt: TGTGCCAGCAGCTCCGGGACAGGTCAAGAGACCCAGTACTTC
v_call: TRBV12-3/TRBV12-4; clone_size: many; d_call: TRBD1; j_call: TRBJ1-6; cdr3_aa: CASSLTGGNSPLHF; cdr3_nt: TGTGCCAGCAGTTTAACAGGGGGGAATTCACCCCTCCACTTT
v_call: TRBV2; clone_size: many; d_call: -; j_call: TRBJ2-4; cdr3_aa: CASSPRTDLDIQYF; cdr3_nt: TGTGCCAGCAGTCCAAGGACAGATTTAGACATTCAGTACTTC
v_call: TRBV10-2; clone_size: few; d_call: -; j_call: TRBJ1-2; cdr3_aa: CASSVGDNYGYTF; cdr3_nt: TGCGCCAGCAGTGTAGGAGACAACTATGGCTACACCTTC
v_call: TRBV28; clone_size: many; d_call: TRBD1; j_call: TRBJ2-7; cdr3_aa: CASSPGTGVLYEQYF; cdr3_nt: TGTGCCAGCAGCCCCGGGACAGGGGTGCTATACGAGCAGTACTTC
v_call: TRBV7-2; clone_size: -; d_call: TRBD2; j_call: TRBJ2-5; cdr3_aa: CASSSVMRGNFQYF; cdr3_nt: TGTGCCAGCAGCTCCGTTATGCGGGGGAACTTCCAGTACTTC
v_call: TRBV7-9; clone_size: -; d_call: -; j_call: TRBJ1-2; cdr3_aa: CASSLAGRDYGYTF; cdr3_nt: TGTGCCAGCAGCTTAGCAGGCAGGGACTATGGCTACACCTTC
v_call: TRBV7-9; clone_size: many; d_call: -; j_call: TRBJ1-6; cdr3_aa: CASSSNTNTNNSPLHF; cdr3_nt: TGTGCCAGCTCCAGCAATACAAATACGAATAATTCACCCCTCCACTTT
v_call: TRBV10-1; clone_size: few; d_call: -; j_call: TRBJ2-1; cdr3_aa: CASSELGDRNEQFF; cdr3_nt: TGCGCCAGCAGTGAGTTGGGGGATCGGAATGAGCAGTTCTTC
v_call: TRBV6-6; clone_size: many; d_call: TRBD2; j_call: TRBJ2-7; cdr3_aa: CASSYSLAGVYEQYF; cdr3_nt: TGTGCCAGCAGTTACTCTCTAGCGGGAGTTTACGAGCAGTACTTC
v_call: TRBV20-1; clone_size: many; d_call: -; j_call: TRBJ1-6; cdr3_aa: CSARAIRNSPLHF; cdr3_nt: TGCAGTGCTAGAGCAATACGAAATTCACCCCTCCACTTT
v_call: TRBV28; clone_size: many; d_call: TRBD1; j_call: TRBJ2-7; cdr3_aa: CASRQGAYEQYF; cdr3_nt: TGTGCCAGCAGGCAGGGGGCCTACGAGCAGTACTTC
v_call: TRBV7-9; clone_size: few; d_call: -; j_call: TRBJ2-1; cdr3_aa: CASSDRDLYNEQFF; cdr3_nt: TGTGCCAGCAGCGACAGGGACTTATACAATGAGCAGTTCTTC
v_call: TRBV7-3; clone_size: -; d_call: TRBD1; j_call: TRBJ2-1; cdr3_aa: CASSLEGARYNEQFF; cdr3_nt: TGTGCCAGCAGCTTAGAGGGGGCTCGGTACAATGAGCAGTTCTTC
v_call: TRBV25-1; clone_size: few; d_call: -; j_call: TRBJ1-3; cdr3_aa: CASSDRDTYSGNTIYF; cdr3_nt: TGTGCCAGCAGTGACCGGGACACCTACTCTGGAAACACCATATATTTT
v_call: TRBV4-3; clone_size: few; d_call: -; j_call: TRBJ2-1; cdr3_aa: CASSQDRAGVPEQFF; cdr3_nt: TGCGCCAGCAGCCAAGATCGGGCAGGGGTGCCTGAGCAGTTCTTC
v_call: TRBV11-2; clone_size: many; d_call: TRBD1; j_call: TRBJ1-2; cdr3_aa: CASSLDGGRGPYGYTF; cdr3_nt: TGTGCCAGCAGCTTAGATGGAGGCAGGGGGCCCTATGGCTACACCTTC
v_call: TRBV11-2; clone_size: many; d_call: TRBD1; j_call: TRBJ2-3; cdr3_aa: CASSSDRWTDTQYF; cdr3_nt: TGTGCCAGCAGCTCGGACAGGTGGACAGATACGCAGTATTTT
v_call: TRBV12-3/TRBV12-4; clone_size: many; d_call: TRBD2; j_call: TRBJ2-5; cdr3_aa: CASSPGTSGRAGWETQYF; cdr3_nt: TGTGCCAGCAGTCCAGGGACTAGCGGGAGGGCGGGTTGGGAGACCCAGTACTTC
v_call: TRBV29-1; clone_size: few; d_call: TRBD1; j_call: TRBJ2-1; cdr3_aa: CSVPPGGRYNEQFF; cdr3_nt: TGCAGCGTCCCCCCAGGGGGACGGTACAATGAGCAGTTCTTC
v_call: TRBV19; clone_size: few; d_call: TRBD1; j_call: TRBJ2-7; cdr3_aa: CASSARTGVGEQYF; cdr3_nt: TGTGCCAGTAGTGCCCGGACAGGGGTAGGCGAGCAGTACTTC
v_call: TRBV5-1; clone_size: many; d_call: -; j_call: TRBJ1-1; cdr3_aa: CASSFPRDTEAFF; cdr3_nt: TGTGCCAGCAGCTTTCCCAGGGACACTGAAGCTTTCTTT
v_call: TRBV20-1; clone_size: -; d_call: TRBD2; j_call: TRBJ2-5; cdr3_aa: CSARDLAGLETQYF; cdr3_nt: TGCAGTGCTAGAGATCTAGCGGGTTTAGAGACCCAGTACTTC
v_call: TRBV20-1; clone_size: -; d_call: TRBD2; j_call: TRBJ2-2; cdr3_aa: CSALAGGGTGELYF; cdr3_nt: TGCAGTGCTTTAGCGGGAGGAGGGACCGGGGAGCTGTACTTC
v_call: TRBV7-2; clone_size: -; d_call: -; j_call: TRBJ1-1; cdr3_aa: CASSHPDKRAFF; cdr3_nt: TGTGCCAGCAGCCACCCGGACAAGAGAGCTTTCTTT
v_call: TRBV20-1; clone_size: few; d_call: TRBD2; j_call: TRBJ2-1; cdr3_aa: CSARTSGFYNEQFF; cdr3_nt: TGCAGTGCGAGGACTAGCGGTTTTTACAATGAGCAGTTCTTC
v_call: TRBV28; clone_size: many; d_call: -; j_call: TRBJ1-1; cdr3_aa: CASSPQTVLEAFF; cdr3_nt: TGTGCCAGCAGTCCCCAGACAGTTTTGGAAGCTTTCTTT
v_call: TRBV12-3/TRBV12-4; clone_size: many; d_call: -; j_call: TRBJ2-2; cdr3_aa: CASKGSSLGELFF; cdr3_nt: TGTGCCAGCAAGGGATCCAGCCTCGGGGAGCTGTTTTTT
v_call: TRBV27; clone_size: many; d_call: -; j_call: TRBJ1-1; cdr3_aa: CASSSPARNTEAFF; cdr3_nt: TGTGCCAGCAGTTCTCCTGCCCGCAACACTGAAGCTTTCTTT
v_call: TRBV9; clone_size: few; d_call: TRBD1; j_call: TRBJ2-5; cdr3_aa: CASSVATGGETQYF; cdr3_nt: TGTGCCAGCAGCGTAGCGACAGGGGGGGAGACCCAGTACTTC